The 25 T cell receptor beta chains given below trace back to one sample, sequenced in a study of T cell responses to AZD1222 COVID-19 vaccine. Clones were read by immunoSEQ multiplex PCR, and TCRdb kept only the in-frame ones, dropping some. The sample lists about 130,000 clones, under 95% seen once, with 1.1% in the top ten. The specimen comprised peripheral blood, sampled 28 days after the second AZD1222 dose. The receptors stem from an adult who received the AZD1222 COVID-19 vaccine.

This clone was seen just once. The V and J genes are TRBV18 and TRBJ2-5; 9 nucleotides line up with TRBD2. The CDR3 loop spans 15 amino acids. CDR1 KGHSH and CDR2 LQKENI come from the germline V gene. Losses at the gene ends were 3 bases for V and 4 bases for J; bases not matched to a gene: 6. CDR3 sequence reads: CASSPLAGVGETQYF. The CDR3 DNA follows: TGTGCCAGCTCACCCTTAGCGGGAGTTGGAGAGACCCAGTACTTC.

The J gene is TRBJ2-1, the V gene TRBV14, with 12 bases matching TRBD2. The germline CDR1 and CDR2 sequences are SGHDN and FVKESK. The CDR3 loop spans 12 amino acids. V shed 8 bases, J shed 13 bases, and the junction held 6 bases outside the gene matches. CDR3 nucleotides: TGTGCCAGCTCTAGCGGGAGGGCCCCACAGTTCTTC. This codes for CASSSGRAPQFF. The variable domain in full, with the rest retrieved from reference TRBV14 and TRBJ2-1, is EAGVTQFPSHSVIEKGQTVTLRCDPISGHDNLYWYRRVMGKEIKFLLHFVKESKQDESGMPNNRFLAERTGGTYSTLKVQPAELEDSGVYFCASSSGRAPQFFGPGTRLTVL.

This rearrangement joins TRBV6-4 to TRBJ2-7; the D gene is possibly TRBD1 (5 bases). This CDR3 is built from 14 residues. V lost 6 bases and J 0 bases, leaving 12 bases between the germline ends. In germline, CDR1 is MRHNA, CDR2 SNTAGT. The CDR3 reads CASSPDRLSYEQYF. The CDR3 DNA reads TGTGCCAGCAGCCCTGACAGACTCTCCTACGAGCAGTACTTC.

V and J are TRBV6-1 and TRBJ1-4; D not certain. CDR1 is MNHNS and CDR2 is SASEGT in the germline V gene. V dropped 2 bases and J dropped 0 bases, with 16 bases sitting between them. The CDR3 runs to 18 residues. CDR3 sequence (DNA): TGTGCCAGCAGTGAAATGGATGGCAGGACCGCAACTAATGAAAAACTGTTTTTT. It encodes CASSEMDGRTATNEKLFF.

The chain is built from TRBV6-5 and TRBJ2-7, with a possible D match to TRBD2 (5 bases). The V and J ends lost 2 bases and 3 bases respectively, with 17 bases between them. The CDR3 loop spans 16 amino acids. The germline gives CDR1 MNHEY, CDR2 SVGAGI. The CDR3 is CASSYPSGEGVYEQYF. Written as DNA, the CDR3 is TGTGCCAGCAGTTACCCCTCGGGCGAGGGAGTCTACGAGCAGTACTTC.

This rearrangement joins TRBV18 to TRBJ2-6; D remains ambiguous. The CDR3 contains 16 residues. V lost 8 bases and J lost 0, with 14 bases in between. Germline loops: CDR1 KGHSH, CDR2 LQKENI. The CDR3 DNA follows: TGTGCCAGCCCGCCCGTGGATGGCTCTGGGGCCAACGTCCTGACTTTC. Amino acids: CASPPVDGSGANVLTF.

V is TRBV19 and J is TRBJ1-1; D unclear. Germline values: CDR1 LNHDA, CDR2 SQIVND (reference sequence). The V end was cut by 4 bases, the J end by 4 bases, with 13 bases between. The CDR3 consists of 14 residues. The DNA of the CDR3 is TGTGCCAGTAGTACTGGACGGGCCACCACTGAAGCTTTCTTT. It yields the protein CASSTGRATTEAFF.

The DNA of the CDR3 is TGTGCCAGCAGTTTATGGGGGTCTGAAGCTTTCTTT. This translates into CASSLWGSEAFF. The J gene is TRBJ1-1, the V gene TRBV28, with D unresolved. Germline lookup yields CDR1 MDHEN and CDR2 SYDVKM. V was shortened by 0 bases and J by 6 bases, with 5 bases between the two germline ends. The CDR3 totals 12 residues.

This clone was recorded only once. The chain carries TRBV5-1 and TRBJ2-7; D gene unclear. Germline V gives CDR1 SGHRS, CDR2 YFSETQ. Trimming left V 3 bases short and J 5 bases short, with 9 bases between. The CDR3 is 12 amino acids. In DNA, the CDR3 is TGCGCCAGCAGCTCCTCTTACGACGAGCAGTACTTC. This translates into CASSSSYDEQYF.

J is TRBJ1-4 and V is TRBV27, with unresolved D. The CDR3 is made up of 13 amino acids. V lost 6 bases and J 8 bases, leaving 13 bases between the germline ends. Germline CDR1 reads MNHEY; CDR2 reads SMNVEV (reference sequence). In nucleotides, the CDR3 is TGTGCCAGCAGCAGCGTCCCGGGCGAAAAACTGTTTTTT. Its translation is CASSSVPGEKLFF.

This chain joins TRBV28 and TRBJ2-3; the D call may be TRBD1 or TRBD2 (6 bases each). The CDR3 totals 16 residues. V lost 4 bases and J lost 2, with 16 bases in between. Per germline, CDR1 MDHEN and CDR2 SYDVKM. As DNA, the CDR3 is TGTGCCAGCAGTTCGATCGGGGGCTTGAACACAGATACGCAGTATTTT. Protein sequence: CASSSIGGLNTDTQYF.

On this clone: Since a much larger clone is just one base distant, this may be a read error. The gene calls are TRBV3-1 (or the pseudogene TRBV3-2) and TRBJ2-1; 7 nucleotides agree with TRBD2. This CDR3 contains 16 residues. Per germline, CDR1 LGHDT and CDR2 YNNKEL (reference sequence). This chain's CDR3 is CVSSQGGRSSYNEQFF. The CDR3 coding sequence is TGTGTCAGCAGCCAGGGAGGGAGGAGCTCCTACAATGAGCAGTTCTTC.

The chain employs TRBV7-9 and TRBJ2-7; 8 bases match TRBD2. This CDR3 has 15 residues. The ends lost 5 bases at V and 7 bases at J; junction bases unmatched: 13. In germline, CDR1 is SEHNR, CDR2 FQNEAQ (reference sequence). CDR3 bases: TGTGCCAGCAGCCCAAGAGCGGGAGTGCCAGGGGAGCAGTACTTC. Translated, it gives CASSPRAGVPGEQYF.

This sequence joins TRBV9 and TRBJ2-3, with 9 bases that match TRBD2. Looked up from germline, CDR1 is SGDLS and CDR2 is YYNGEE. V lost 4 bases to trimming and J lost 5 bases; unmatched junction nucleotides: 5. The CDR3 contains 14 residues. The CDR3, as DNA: TGTGCCAGCAGCAATAGCGGGAGACGAGATACGCAGTATTTT. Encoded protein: CASSNSGRRDTQYF.

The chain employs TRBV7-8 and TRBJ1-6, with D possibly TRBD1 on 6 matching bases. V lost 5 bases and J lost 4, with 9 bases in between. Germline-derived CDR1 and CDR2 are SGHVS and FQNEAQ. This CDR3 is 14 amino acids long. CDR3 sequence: CASSGGRYNSPLHF. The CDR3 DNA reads TGTGCCAGCAGCGGGGGCAGGTATAATTCACCCCTCCACTTT.

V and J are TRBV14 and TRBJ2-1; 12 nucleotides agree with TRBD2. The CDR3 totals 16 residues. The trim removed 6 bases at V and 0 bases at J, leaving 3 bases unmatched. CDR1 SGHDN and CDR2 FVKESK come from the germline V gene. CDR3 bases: TGTGCCAGCAGGCCGACTAGCGGGAGCTCCTACAATGAGCAGTTCTTC. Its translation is CASRPTSGSSYNEQFF.

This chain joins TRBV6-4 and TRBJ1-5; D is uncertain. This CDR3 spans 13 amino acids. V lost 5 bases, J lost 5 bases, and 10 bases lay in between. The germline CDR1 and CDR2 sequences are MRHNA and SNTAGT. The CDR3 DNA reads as TGTGCCAGCAGTTCGTCCGAGGATCAGCCCCAGCATTTT. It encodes CASSSSEDQPQHF.

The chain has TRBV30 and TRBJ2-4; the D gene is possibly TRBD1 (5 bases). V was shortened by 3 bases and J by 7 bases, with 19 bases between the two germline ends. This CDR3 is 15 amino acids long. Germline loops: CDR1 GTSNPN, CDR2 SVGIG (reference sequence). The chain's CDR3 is CAWSPLGQGFNIQYF. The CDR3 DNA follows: TGTGCCTGGAGCCCCTTAGGGCAGGGCTTCAACATTCAGTACTTC.

The CDR3 DNA is TGTGCCAGCAGCCGCACCCGACAGAACACTGAAGCTTTCTTT. Translation: CASSRTRQNTEAFF. The gene calls are TRBV7-3 and TRBJ1-1; D gene ambiguous. Per the germline V gene, CDR1 is SGHTA and CDR2 is FQGTGA. This CDR3 has 14 amino acids. The V gene lost 5 bases and the J gene lost 1 base, with 11 bases spanning the gap. The variable domain in full, completed from reference TRBV7-3 and TRBJ1-1, reads GAGVSQTPSNKVTEKGKYVELRCDPISGHTALYWYRQSLGQGPEFLIYFQGTGAADDSGLPNDRFFAVRPEGSVSTLKIQRTERGDSAVYLCASSRTRQNTEAFFGQGTRLTVV.

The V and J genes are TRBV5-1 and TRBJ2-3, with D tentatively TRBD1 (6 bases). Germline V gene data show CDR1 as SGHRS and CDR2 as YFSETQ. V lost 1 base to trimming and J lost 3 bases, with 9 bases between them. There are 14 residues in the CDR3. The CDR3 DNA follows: TGCGCCAGCAGCTTGAGACAGGTGACAGATACGCAGTATTTT. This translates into CASSLRQVTDTQYF.

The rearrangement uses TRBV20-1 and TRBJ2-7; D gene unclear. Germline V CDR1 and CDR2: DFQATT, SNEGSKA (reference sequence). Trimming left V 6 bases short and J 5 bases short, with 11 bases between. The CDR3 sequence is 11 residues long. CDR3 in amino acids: CSATSGHEQYF. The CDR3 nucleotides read TGCAGTGCCACATCGGGCCACGAGCAGTACTTC.

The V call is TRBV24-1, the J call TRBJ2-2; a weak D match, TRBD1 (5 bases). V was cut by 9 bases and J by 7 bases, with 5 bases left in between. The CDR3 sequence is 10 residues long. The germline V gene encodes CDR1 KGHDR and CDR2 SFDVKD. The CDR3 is CATGHGELFF. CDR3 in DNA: TGTGCCACCGGACACGGGGAGCTGTTTTTT.

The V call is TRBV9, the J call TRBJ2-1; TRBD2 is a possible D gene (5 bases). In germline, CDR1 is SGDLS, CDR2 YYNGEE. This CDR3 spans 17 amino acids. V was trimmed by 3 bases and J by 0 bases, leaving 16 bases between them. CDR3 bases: TGTGCCAGCAGCGCGCGGGTAGCGAAGAGCTCCTACAATGAGCAGTTCTTC. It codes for CASSARVAKSSYNEQFF.

The CDR3 here is CASSHRTSTYEQYF. The CDR3 DNA reads TGTGCCAGCAGCCACCGGACTAGCACCTACGAGCAGTACTTC. The J gene is TRBJ2-7, the V gene TRBV3-1 (or the pseudogene TRBV3-2); 8 bases fit TRBD2. This CDR3 comprises 14 residues. J lost 2 bases, V lost 3 bases, and 3 bases had no gene match. Germline CDR1 LGHDT, CDR2 YNNKEL (reference sequence).

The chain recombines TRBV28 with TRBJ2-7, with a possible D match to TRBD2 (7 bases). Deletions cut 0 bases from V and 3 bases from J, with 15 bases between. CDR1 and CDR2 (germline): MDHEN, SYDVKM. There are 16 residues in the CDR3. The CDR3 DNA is TGTGCCAGCAGTTTATGGTATGGGGGGGCAGGCTACGAGCAGTACTTC. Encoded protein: CASSLWYGGAGYEQYF.